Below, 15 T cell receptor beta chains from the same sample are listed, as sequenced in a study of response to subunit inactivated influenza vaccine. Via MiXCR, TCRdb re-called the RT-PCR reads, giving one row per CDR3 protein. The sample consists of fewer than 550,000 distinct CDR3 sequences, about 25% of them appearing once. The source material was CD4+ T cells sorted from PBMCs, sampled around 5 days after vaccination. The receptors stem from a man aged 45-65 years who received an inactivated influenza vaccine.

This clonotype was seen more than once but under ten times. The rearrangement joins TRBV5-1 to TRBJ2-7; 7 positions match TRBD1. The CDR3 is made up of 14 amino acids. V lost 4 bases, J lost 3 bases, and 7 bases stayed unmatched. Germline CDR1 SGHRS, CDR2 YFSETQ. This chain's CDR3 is CASSGTDRNYEQYF. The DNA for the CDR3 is TGCGCCAGCAGCGGGACAGACAGGAACTACGAGCAGTACTTC.

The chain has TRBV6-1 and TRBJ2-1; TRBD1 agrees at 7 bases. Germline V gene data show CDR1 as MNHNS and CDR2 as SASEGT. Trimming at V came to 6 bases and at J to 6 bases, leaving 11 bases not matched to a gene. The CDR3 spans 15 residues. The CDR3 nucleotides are TGTGCCAGCAGATCCACAGGGGCCCGGGGCAATGAGCAGTTCTTC. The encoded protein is CASRSTGARGNEQFF.

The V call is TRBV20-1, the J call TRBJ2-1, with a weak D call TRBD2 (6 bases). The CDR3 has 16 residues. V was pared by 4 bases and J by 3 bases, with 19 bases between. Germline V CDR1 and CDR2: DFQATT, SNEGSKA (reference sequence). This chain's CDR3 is CSATTLGRSLYNEQFF. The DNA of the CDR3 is TGCAGTGCTACCACATTAGGGAGGAGCCTCTACAATGAGCAGTTCTTC.

For the CDR3, the DNA is TGTGCCAGCACCGACAGGGGGTCCGGAAACACCATATATTTT. It translates to CASTDRGSGNTIYF. V usage is TRBV21-1 and J usage is TRBJ1-3; no DNA check was done on the table's D call, TRBD1. TRBV21-1 is assigned pseudogene status. The CDR3 contains 14 residues.

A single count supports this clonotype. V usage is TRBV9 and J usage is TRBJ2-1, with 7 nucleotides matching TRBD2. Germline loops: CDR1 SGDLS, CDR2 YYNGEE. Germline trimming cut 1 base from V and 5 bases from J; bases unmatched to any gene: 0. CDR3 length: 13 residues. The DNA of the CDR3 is TGTGCCAGCAGCGTACTAGCGGACAATGAGCAGTTCTTC. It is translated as CASSVLADNEQFF.

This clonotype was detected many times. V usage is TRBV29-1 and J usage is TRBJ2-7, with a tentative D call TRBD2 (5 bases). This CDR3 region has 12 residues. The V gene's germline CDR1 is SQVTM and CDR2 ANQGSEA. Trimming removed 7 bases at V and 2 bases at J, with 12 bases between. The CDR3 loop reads CSAYDGAYEQYF. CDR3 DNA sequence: TGCAGCGCGTACGACGGGGCCTACGAGCAGTACTTC.

CDR3 sequence reads: CASTGQGLNEQFF. CDR3 nucleotide sequence: TGTGCCAGCACGGGACAGGGCTTGAATGAGCAGTTCTTC. The rearrangement joins TRBV28 to TRBJ2-1; TRBD1 matches at 9 bases. V lost 7 bases and J lost 7; bases outside the gene matches: 5. Per the germline V gene, CDR1 is MDHEN and CDR2 is SYDVKM. The CDR3 extends over 13 amino acids.

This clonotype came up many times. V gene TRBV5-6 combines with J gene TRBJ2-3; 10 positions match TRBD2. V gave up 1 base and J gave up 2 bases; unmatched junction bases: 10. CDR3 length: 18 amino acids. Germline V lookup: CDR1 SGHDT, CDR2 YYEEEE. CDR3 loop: CASSLFGKTSGVTDTQYF. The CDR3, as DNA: TGTGCCAGCAGCTTGTTCGGGAAAACTAGCGGGGTCACAGATACGCAGTATTTT.

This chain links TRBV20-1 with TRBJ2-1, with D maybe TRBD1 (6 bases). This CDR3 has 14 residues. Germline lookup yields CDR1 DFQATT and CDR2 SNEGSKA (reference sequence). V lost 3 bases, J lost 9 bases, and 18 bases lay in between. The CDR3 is CSASGQHLSLEQFF. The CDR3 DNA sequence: TGCAGTGCTAGTGGACAGCACCTTTCACTTGAGCAGTTCTTC.

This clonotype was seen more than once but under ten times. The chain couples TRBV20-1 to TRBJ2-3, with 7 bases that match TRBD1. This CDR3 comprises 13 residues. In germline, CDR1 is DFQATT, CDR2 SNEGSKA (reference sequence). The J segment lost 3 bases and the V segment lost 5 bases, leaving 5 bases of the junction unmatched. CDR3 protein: CSADRDRTDTQYF. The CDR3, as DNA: TGCAGTGCTGACCGGGACAGAACAGATACGCAGTATTTT.

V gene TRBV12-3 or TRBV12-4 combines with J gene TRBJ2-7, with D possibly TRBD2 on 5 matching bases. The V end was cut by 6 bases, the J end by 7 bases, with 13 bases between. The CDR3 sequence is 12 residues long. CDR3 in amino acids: CASSAARVEQYF. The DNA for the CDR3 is TGTGCCAGCAGCGCGGCGCGGGTGGAGCAGTACTTC.

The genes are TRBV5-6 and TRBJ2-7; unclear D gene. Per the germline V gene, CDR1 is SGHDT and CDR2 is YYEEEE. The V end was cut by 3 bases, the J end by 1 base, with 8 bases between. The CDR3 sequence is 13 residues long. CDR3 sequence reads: CASSSDISYEQYF. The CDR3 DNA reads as TGTGCCAGCAGCTCCGACATTTCCTACGAGCAGTACTTC.

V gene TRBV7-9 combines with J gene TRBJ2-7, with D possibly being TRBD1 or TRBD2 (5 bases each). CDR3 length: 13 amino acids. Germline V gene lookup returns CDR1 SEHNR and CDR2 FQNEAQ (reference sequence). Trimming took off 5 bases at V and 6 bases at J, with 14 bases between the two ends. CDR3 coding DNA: TGTGCCAGCAGCACCCCGGGGCCGGGCGAGCAGTACTTC. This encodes CASSTPGPGEQYF.

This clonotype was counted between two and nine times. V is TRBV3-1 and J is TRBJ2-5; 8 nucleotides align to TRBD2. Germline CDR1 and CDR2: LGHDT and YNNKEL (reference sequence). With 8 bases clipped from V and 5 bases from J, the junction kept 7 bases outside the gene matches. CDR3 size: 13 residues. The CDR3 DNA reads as TGTGCCAGCGGACCGGGGGGGCCTGAGACCCAGTACTTC. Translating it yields CASGPGGPETQYF.

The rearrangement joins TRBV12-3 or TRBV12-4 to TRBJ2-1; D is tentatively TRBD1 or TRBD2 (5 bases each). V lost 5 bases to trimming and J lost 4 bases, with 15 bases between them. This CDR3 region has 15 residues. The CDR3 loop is CASSVRDPGYNEQFF. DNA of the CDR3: TGTGCCAGCAGTGTCCGGGACCCGGGGTACAATGAGCAGTTCTTC.